The 4 T cell receptor beta chains listed next were all sequenced from one sample in a study of CD8 T cells in ankylosing spondylitis. TCRdb re-analysed the 5' RACE reads in MiXCR, keeping a single row per CDR3 protein. The table shows 250,000 or so distinct CDR3 sequences, with under 30% occurring only once. The sample comprised blood, either unsorted or a sorted T cell fraction (not recorded which). These receptors came from a male donor with ankylosing spondylitis or in good health (not recorded which).

The V and J genes are TRBV7-6 and TRBJ2-3; TRBD1 matches 7 bases. The junction had 5 bases not matched to a gene; V was cut back by 1 base and J by 1 base. This CDR3 is 16 amino acids long. Per the germline V gene, CDR1 is SGHVS and CDR2 is FNYEAQ. CDR3 sequence (DNA): TGTGCCAGCAGCTTAGGAGGGGGCCCTGGCACAGATACGCAGTATTTT. Amino acids: CASSLGGGPGTDTQYF.

This clonotype was found many times. The chain employs TRBV28 and TRBJ1-3, with D unresolved. The CDR3 consists of 13 residues. Germline V gene data show CDR1 as MDHEN and CDR2 as SYDVKM. Trimming left V 4 bases short and J 4 bases short, with 8 bases between. The CDR3 region has the DNA TGTGCCAGCAGTTCCTCCGCCGGAAACACCATATATTTT. Its protein is CASSSSAGNTIYF.

This clonotype showed up many times. This chain uses TRBV20-1 with TRBJ2-1, with D hard to call. V lost 6 bases, J lost 6 bases, and 12 bases lay in between. The CDR3 has 12 amino acids. CDR1 is DFQATT and CDR2 is SNEGSKA in the germline V gene (reference sequence). The CDR3 spells CSAGTDLNEQFF. CDR3 DNA sequence: TGCAGTGCCGGCACAGACCTCAATGAGCAGTTCTTC.

CDR3: CSARDPKMVAGGIGSYNEQFF. CDR3 bases: TGCAGTGCTAGAGATCCAAAAATGGTAGCGGGGGGGATTGGCTCCTACAATGAGCAGTTCTTC. The genes are TRBV20-1 and TRBJ2-1; 11 nucleotides match TRBD2. This CDR3 is 21 amino acids long. V lost 0 bases to trimming and J lost 0 bases; unmatched junction nucleotides: 16. Per the germline V gene, CDR1 is DFQATT and CDR2 is SNEGSKA (reference sequence).